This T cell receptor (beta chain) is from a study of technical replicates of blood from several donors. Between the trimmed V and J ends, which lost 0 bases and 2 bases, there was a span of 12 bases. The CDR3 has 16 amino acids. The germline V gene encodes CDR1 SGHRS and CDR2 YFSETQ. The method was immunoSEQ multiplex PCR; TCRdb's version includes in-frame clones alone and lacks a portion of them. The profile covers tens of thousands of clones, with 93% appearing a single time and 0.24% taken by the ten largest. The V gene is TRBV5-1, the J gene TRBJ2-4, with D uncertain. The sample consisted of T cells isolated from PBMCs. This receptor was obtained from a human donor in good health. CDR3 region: CASSLDPVPTKNIQYF. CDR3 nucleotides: TGCGCCAGCAGCTTGGACCCGGTCCCAACCAAAAACATTCAGTACTTC.